The 2 T cell receptor beta chains below come from one sample, sequenced in a study of identical twins. TCRdb passed the 5' RACE reads through MiXCR, listing each CDR3 protein once. The sample lists 500,000 or so distinct CDR3 sequences; about 20% were seen once. The same sample was also studied in work on T cells expressing NK-cell markers.

The sample was CD4+ T cells sorted from blood. The receptors come from a woman between 18 and 30 years old in good health.

In its sample, this clonotype was seen a few times. The V and J genes are TRBV14 and TRBJ2-5; D possibly uses TRBD1 or TRBD2 (6 bases each). Germline values: CDR1 SGHDN, CDR2 FVKESK. This CDR3 region has 15 residues. V shed 0 bases and J shed 6 bases, with 14 bases lying between them. The CDR3 DNA sequence: TGTGCCAGCAGCCAAGATTATGGAGGGACACAGACCCAGTACTTC. This encodes CASSQDYGGTQTQYF.

This chain links TRBV29-1 with TRBJ2-7; the D gene is possibly TRBD1 (6 bases). The V gene lost 4 bases and the J gene lost 4 bases, with 11 bases spanning the gap. Germline values: CDR1 SQVTM, CDR2 ANQGSEA. This CDR3 is 12 amino acids long. The CDR3 nucleotides are TGCAGCGTTGGGGGACACTCTTACGAGCAGTACTTC. Translated: CSVGGHSYEQYF.